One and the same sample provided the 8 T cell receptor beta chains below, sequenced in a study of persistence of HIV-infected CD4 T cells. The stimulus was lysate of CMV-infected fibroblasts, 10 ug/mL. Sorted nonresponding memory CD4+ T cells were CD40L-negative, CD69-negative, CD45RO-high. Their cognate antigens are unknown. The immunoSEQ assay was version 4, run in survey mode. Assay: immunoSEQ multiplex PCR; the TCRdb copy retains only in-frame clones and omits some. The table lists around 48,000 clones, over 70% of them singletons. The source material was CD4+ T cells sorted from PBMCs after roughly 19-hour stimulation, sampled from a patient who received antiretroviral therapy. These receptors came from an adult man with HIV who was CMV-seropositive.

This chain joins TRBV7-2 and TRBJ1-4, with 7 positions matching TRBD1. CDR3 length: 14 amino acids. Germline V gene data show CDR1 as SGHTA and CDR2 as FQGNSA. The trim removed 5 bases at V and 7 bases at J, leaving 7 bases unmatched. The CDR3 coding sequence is TGTGCCAGCAGCCTCACAGGGGCGGGTGAAAAACTGTTTTTT. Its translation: CASSLTGAGEKLFF.

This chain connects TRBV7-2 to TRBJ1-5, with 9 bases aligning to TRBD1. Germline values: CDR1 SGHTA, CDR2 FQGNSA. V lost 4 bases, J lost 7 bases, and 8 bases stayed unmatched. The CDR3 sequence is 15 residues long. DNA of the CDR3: TGTGCCAGCAGCTCCGGAGGGACAGGGAACCAGCCCCAGCATTTT. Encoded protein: CASSSGGTGNQPQHF.

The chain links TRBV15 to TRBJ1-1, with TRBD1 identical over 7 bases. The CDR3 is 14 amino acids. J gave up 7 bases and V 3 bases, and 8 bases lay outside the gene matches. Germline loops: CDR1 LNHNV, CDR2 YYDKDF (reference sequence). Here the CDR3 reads CATSRAGQWGEAFF. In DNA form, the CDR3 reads TGTGCCACCAGCAGGGCGGGACAGTGGGGTGAAGCTTTCTTT.

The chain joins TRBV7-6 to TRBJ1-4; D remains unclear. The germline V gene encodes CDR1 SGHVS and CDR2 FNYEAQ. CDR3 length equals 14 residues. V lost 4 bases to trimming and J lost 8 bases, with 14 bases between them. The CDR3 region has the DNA TGTGCCAGCAGCTCTGGCCGGTGGGGAGAAAAACTGTTTTTT. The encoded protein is CASSSGRWGEKLFF.

The CDR3 sequence is CASSFRDRGYQPQHF. CDR3 DNA sequence: TGTGCCAGCAGCTTCAGAGACAGGGGCTATCAGCCCCAGCATTTT. The chain is built from TRBV5-6 and TRBJ1-5; TRBD1 agrees at 8 bases. The V segment lost 2 bases and the J segment 5 bases; nucleotides outside the gene matches: 6. The CDR3 covers 15 residues. Germline lookup yields CDR1 SGHDT and CDR2 YYEEEE.

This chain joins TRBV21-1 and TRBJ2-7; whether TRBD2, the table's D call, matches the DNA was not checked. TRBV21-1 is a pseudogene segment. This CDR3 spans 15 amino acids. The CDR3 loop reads CASSKGSSPAYEQYF. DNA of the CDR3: TGTGCCAGCAGCAAAGGTTCTAGTCCCGCCTACGAGCAGTACTTC.

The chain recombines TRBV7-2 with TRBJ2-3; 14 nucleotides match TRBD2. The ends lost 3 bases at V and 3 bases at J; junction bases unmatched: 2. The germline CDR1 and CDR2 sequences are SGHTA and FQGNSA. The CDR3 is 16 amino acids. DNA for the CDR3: TGTGCCAGCAGCTTGAGGACTAGCGGGGGGACAGATACGCAGTATTTT. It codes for CASSLRTSGGTDTQYF.

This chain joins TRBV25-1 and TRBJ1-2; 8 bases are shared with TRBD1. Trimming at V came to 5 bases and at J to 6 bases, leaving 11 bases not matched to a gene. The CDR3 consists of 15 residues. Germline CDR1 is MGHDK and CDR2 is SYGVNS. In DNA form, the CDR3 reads TGTGCCAGCAGTCCCAGGGGGCGTGGGTCAAATGGCTACACCTTC. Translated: CASSPRGRGSNGYTF.